The following is a TCR beta chain sequence with its context. Sequencing used immunoSEQ multiplex PCR; TCRdb keeps in-frame clones, though not all of them. The sample shows 950,000 to 1,100,000 clones, around 75% of them seen only once. These data originate in a study of shared clonotypes between healthy human individuals. The ends were cut back, 1 base at V and 8 bases at J, with 21 bases in the middle. The germline V gene encodes CDR1 GTSNPN and CDR2 SVGIG (reference sequence). The CDR3 is made up of 16 amino acids. The material sequenced was memory CD4+ T cells sorted from blood. As to subset: CD45RA-negative fraction. J is TRBJ2-1 and V is TRBV30; D possibly uses TRBD1 or TRBD2 (6 bases each). The TCR originated in a man aged 18 to 29 in good health. CDR3 DNA: TGTGCCTGGAGTGACAGGGTCGCTAGACTAGGCGATGAGCAGTTCTTC. Translating gives CAWSDRVARLGDEQFF.